The entry that follows covers one T cell receptor beta chain sequence. What it binds is unknown. This record belongs to a study of PD-L1 blockade in urothelial cancer. Regarding the study as a whole: At 3 weeks on treatment, tumor-associated clones expanded more with durable benefit.

Germline CDR1 is LNHNV and CDR2 is YYDKDF (reference sequence). The CDR3 runs to 14 residues. The ends were cut back, 4 bases at V and 4 bases at J, with 14 bases in the middle. As to time point: pretreatment peripheral blood. Diagnoses among patients were locally advanced or metastatic urothelial carcinoma. Some clones are missing from TCRdb's copy, which holds only in-frame ones; the method was immunoSEQ multiplex PCR. The sample holds 50,000 to 70,000 clones, 81% seen once. The receptor was derived from a man in his 70s with urothelial cancer. The rearrangement uses TRBV15 and TRBJ2-7; D is possibly TRBD1 (5 bases). The source was PBMCs, collected around atezolizumab (anti-PD-L1) treatment. CDR3: CATSMLQDGYEQYF. The DNA of the CDR3 is TGTGCCACCAGCATGCTACAGGATGGGTACGAGCAGTACTTC.